Reported below is one T cell receptor (beta chain). The sample belongs to a study of blood T cell repertoires in COVID-19. Study overall: PBMCs, B-cell-depleted T cells, or T cells were the source of the cDNA or gDNA that made up the material.

Participant reports of clinical history set cohort assignment. Trimming removed 8 bases from V and 4 bases from J, with 8 bases in between. Germline values: CDR1 KGHDR, CDR2 SFDVKD. The CDR3 has 12 amino acids. Original analysis: Scientists estimated how many nucleated cells there were by amplifying reference gene primers. Libraries were prepared by immunoSEQ multiplex PCR; TCRdb keeps only in-frame clonotypes and omits some of them. That table is the source of V, J and clone size, and D and trimming were worked out from the DNA. The data contain about 180,000 clones, approximately 85% of them singletons.

This clonotype was sampled from a woman in her 30s who had recovered from COVID-19. This sequence joins TRBV24-1 and TRBJ1-3; D might be TRBD1 (6 bases). The sequencing sample was made of PBMCs or T cells enriched from blood (not recorded which). In DNA form, the CDR3 reads TGTGCCACCAAGGGGGTAGGAAACACCATATATTTT. Amino acid sequence: CATKGVGNTIYF.